Presented here are 20 T cell receptor beta chains from one specimen sequenced in a study of T cells after yellow fever vaccination. TCRdb processed the 5' RACE reads anew with MiXCR; each CDR3 protein has one entry. The sample lists some 340,000 distinct CDR3 sequences, about 4% seen once, with approximately 25% in the top ten. The sequences come from PBMCs, collected 5 days after the yellow fever booster vaccination. These receptors all come from a young man who received the YFV17D yellow fever vaccine.

A few counts support this clonotype. The V gene is TRBV28, the J gene TRBJ1-2, with 7 bases lining up with TRBD1. V shed 11 bases and J 4 bases; nucleotides not matched to a gene: 10. Germline-derived CDR1 and CDR2 are MDHEN and SYDVKM. The CDR3 loop spans 13 amino acids. The CDR3 reads CASKPGTVYGYTF. The CDR3, as DNA: TGTGCCTCCAAACCCGGGACAGTCTATGGCTACACCTTC.

This clonotype was recorded many times. This rearrangement joins TRBV6-1 to TRBJ1-2; 8 nucleotides match TRBD1. V lost 8 bases to trimming and J lost 4 bases; unmatched junction nucleotides: 9. The CDR3 is 14 amino acids. In germline, CDR1 is MNHNS, CDR2 SASEGT. The CDR3 here is CASHVGTGPYGYTF. In nucleotides, the CDR3 is TGTGCCAGCCACGTGGGGACAGGCCCCTATGGCTACACCTTC.

This clonotype was picked up a small number of times. The rearrangement uses TRBV11-2 and TRBJ1-2; D not certain. This CDR3 is 11 amino acids long. V gave up 5 bases and J gave up 9 bases, with 10 bases separating them. Germline assignment: CDR1 SGHAT and CDR2 FQNNGV. CDR3 loop: CASSTHVSYTF. For the CDR3, the DNA is TGTGCCAGCAGCACGCACGTAAGCTACACCTTC.

This clonotype was recorded a few times. The CDR3 region has the DNA TGTGCCAGCAGCCAATGGGTCCCGGGGACGGCAAATGAGCAGTTCTTC. Translated, it gives CASSQWVPGTANEQFF. The chain has TRBV3-1 and TRBJ2-1; D is possibly TRBD1 or TRBD2 (5 bases each). Trimming shortened V by 2 bases and J by 7 bases, and 18 bases separated the two germline ends. The CDR3 totals 16 residues. Germline CDR1 is LGHDT and CDR2 is YNNKEL (reference sequence).

This clonotype has a count of ten or more. This chain connects TRBV19 to TRBJ2-2; TRBD1 or TRBD2 may be the D gene (5 bases each). V dropped 4 bases and J dropped 6 bases, with 18 bases sitting between them. CDR3 size: 16 residues. Germline loops: CDR1 LNHDA, CDR2 SQIVND (reference sequence). The CDR3 here is CASSTSRNRGAGELFF. The CDR3 DNA is TGTGCCAGTAGTACCAGTCGAAACCGAGGGGCCGGGGAGCTGTTTTTT.

The V gene is TRBV12-3 or TRBV12-4, the J gene TRBJ1-5, with 7 bases matching TRBD1. V was pared by 6 bases and J by 2 bases, with 7 bases of the junction left unmatched. CDR3 length: 15 amino acids. The CDR3 DNA reads as TGTGCCAGCAGCCTTGAGGGGGCCGGCAATCAGCCCCAGCATTTT. Translation gives CASSLEGAGNQPQHF.

This clonotype was observed at least ten times. This chain joins TRBV4-3 and TRBJ2-3, with D perhaps matching TRBD2 (7 bases). The CDR3 has 15 residues. V lost 1 base, J lost 6 bases, and 14 bases lay in between. Per the germline V gene, CDR1 is LGHNA and CDR2 is YSLEER. CDR3 residues: CASSQATGGPDTQYF. The CDR3 nucleotides read TGCGCCAGCAGCCAAGCGACGGGGGGCCCGGATACGCAGTATTTT.

This clonotype was seen more than once but under ten times. V and J are TRBV12-3 or TRBV12-4 and TRBJ1-5; TRBD1 is a possible D gene (5 bases). The CDR3 totals 14 residues. Trimming took 2 bases from V and 4 from J, leaving 9 bases between them. The CDR3 here is CASSLLGQNQPQHF. The CDR3 nucleotides read TGTGCCAGCAGTTTACTGGGGCAGAATCAGCCCCAGCATTTT.

In its sample, this clonotype was seen many times. The chain recombines TRBV5-5 with TRBJ2-7; D remains ambiguous. Trimming took off 4 bases at V and 0 bases at J, with 5 bases between the two ends. This CDR3 has 12 residues. Germline V gene sequence: CDR1 SGHKS, CDR2 YYEKEE (reference sequence). The CDR3 protein is CASSPASYEQYV. The CDR3 nucleotides are TGTGCCAGCAGCCCGGCCTCCTACGAGCAGTACGTC.

The chain combines TRBV29-1 with TRBJ1-2; the D gene is possibly TRBD1 (5 bases). V shed 4 bases and J shed 8 bases, with 8 bases lying between them. The CDR3 is made up of 10 amino acids. Germline V gene lookup returns CDR1 SQVTM and CDR2 ANQGSEA. The CDR3 DNA follows: TGCAGCGTTGGGGACTCAGGCTACACCTTC. As protein: CSVGDSGYTF.

The chain joins TRBV3-1 to TRBJ1-2; D perhaps matches TRBD1 (6 bases). Germline-derived CDR1 and CDR2 are LGHDT and YNNKEL (reference sequence). The CDR3 loop spans 14 amino acids. V gave up 3 bases and J gave up 2 bases, with 10 bases separating them. CDR3 residues: CASSHQGRNYGYTF. As DNA, the CDR3 is TGTGCCAGCAGCCATCAGGGGCGCAACTATGGCTACACCTTC.

The chain uses TRBV4-3 and TRBJ2-2; possibly TRBD2 for D (6 bases). Germline CDR1 and CDR2: LGHNA and YSLEER. Trimming took 1 base from V and 2 from J, leaving 14 bases between them. The CDR3 totals 17 residues. This CDR3 is CASSQGVTGVNTGELFF. The CDR3 region has the DNA TGCGCCAGCAGCCAAGGGGTAACGGGGGTCAACACCGGGGAGCTGTTTTTT.

This clonotype was observed a handful of times. The chain uses TRBV6-5 and TRBJ1-5; no clear D gene. CDR3 size: 14 residues. V was pared by 6 bases and J by 10 bases, with 19 bases between. CDR1 is MNHEY, CDR2 SVGAGI, per germline. CDR3 residues: CASSYGISGYPQHF. In DNA form, the CDR3 reads TGTGCCAGCAGCTACGGGATTTCTGGGTACCCCCAGCATTTT.

The chain links TRBV6-5 to TRBJ1-2; no clear D. This CDR3 contains 17 residues. Per the germline V gene, CDR1 is MNHEY and CDR2 is SVGAGI. Deletions cut 8 bases from V and 2 bases from J, with 24 bases between. CDR3 DNA sequence: TGTGCCAGCGGAAAGTCGGGGATACTTACTACCAACTATGGCTACACCTTC. The encoded protein is CASGKSGILTTNYGYTF.

The table lists this clonotype with a few counts. The CDR3 region has the DNA TGTGCCAGCAGCGAAACTAGATTCAATGAGCAGTTCTTC. Translated, it gives CASSETRFNEQFF. This rearrangement joins TRBV7-2 to TRBJ2-1; D possibly corresponds to TRBD2 (5 bases). Trimming pared 5 bases from V and 6 bases from J, leaving 11 bases between. The CDR3 has 13 residues. Germline loops: CDR1 SGHTA, CDR2 FQGNSA.

The rearrangement uses TRBV5-5 and TRBJ2-3; maybe TRBD1 (6 bases). The V gene lost 3 bases and the J gene lost 3 bases, with 11 bases spanning the gap. The CDR3 loop spans 14 amino acids. Germline values: CDR1 SGHKS, CDR2 YYEKEE (reference sequence). The CDR3 loop reads CASSSVQGTDTQYF. CDR3 coding DNA: TGTGCCAGCAGCTCCGTGCAGGGGACAGATACGCAGTATTTT.

The chain recombines TRBV4-1 with TRBJ2-5, with a tentative D call TRBD2 (7 bases). The CDR3 consists of 17 residues. V was clipped by 1 base and J by 2 bases, with 17 bases between them. The germline V gene has CDR1 MGHRA and CDR2 YSYEKL. As DNA, the CDR3 is TGCGCCAGCAGCCAAGGCAGATTAGGGGGGGATCAAGAGACCCAGTACTTC. It specifies CASSQGRLGGDQETQYF.

In its sample, this clonotype was seen many times. The gene calls are TRBV29-1 and TRBJ2-2; D is perhaps TRBD1 (6 bases). The CDR3 sequence is 14 residues long. Per the germline V gene, CDR1 is SQVTM and CDR2 is ANQGSEA. V was clipped by 7 bases and J by 2 bases, with 14 bases between them. The DNA for the CDR3 is TGCAGCGGTAGACAGGACCTAAACACCGGGGAGCTGTTTTTT. Its protein product is CSGRQDLNTGELFF.

This clonotype appeared many times. This chain joins TRBV7-6 and TRBJ2-1; D is ambiguous. Trimming pared 0 bases from V and 9 bases from J, leaving 18 bases between. CDR1 is SGHVS, CDR2 FNYEAQ, per germline. There are 16 residues in the CDR3. CDR3 amino acids: CASSLAPSATGLEQFF. In nucleotides, the CDR3 is TGTGCCAGCAGCTTAGCGCCTTCGGCAACGGGCCTTGAGCAGTTCTTC.

The V and J genes are TRBV7-6 and TRBJ2-3; 15 bases line up with TRBD2. Looked up from germline, CDR1 is SGHVS and CDR2 is FNYEAQ. V shed 3 bases and J 0 bases; nucleotides not matched to a gene: 7. This CDR3 has 19 residues. CDR3 loop: CASSLPLGLAGGSTDTQYF. DNA of the CDR3: TGTGCCAGCAGCTTGCCTTTGGGACTAGCGGGGGGAAGCACAGATACGCAGTATTTT. Variable domain in full (rest from reference TRBV7-6 and TRBJ2-3): GAGVSQSPRYKVTKRGQDVALRCDPISGHVSLYWYRQALGQGPEFLTYFNYEAQQDKSGLPNDRFSAERPEGSISTLTIQRTEQRDSAMYRCASSLPLGLAGGSTDTQYFGPGTRLTVL.